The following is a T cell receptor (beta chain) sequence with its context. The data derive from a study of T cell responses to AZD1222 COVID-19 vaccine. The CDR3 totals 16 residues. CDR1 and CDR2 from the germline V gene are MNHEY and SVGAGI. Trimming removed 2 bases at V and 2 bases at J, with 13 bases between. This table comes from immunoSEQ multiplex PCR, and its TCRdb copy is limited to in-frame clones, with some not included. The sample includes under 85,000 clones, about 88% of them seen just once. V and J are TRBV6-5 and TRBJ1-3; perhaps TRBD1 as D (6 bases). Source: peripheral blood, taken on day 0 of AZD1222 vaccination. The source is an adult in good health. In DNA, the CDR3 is TGTGCCAGCAGTTACACCCAACAGGGCGCTGGAAACACCATATATTTT. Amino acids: CASSYTQQGAGNTIYF.